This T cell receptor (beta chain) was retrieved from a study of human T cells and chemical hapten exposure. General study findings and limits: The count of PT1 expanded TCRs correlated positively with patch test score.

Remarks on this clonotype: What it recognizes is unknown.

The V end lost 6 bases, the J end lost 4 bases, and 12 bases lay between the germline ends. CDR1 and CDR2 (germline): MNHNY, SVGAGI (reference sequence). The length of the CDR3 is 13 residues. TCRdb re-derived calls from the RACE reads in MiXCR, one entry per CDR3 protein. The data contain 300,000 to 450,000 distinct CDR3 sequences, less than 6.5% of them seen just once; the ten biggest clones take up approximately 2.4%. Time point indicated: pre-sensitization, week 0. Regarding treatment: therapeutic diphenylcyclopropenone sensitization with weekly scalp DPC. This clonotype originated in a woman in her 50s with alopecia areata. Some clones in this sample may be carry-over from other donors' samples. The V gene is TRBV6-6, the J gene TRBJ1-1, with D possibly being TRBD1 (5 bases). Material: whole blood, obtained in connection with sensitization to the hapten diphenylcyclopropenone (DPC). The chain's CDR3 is CASSQMGGTEAFF. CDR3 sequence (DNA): TGTGCCAGCAGCCAAATGGGGGGCACTGAAGCTTTCTTT.